This record concerns one T cell receptor beta chain sequence. This entry belongs to a study of Ad26.COV2.S vaccination and SARS-CoV-2 variants. V was trimmed by 0 bases and J by 5 bases, leaving 13 bases between them. Germline CDR1 KGHSY, CDR2 FQNENV. The CDR3 sequence is 16 residues long. The assay was immunoSEQ multiplex PCR, and TCRdb's table has in-frame clones only and misses some. Here the sample spans 250,000 to 300,000 clones, around 87% being singletons. The treatment was: roughly 19 received Ad26.COV2.S at low or high dose, single or two shots; a few received placebo; per-sample allocation not given. On day 63 after the first injection, vaccine and placebo recipients gave samples. This Boston cohort included adults aged 18-55 years.

The chain joins TRBV16 to TRBJ2-2; D possibly corresponds to TRBD1 (6 bases). Sequencing used peripheral blood, obtained in a trial of Ad26.COV2.S vaccine versus placebo. This clonotype originated in a person between 18 and 65 years old who received the Ad26.COV2.S COVID-19 vaccine or a placebo. This CDR3 is CASSQSGQQFTGELFF. CDR3 nucleotide sequence: TGTGCCAGCAGCCAATCAGGACAGCAATTTACCGGGGAGCTGTTTTTT.